A selection of T cell receptor beta chains follows, all from one sample in a study of blood T cells in healthy people across ages. TCRdb reprocessed the 5' RACE reads via MiXCR and lists one record per CDR3 protein. Altogether under 800,000 distinct CDR3 sequences are present, roughly 21% being singletons, with the ten largest covering roughly 3.6%. The specimen was blood. The receptor set was obtained from a man aged 65-85 years in good health. Each CDR3 is given without its conserved first and last residue.

j_call: TRBJ2-5
v_call: TRBV5-1
cdr3_length: 14
cdr3_aa: ASSFGGRLAGETQY

j_call: TRBJ2-3
v_call: TRBV29-1
cdr3_length: 11
cdr3_aa: SVDRGHADTQY

j_call: TRBJ2-6
v_call: TRBV20-1
cdr3_length: 10
cdr3_aa: SAREKANVLT

j_call: TRBJ2-5
v_call: TRBV29-1
cdr3_length: 9
cdr3_aa: SAQMKETQY

j_call: NA
v_call: TRBV20-1
cdr3_length: 10
cdr3_aa: SASDRVNEQF

j_call: TRBJ2-4
v_call: TRBV20-1
cdr3_length: 13
cdr3_aa: SARDNGPAKNIQY

j_call: TRBJ1-5
v_call: TRBV20-1
cdr3_length: 11
cdr3_aa: SARRDSTGPQH

j_call: TRBJ2-1
v_call: TRBV12-5
cdr3_length: 10
cdr3_aa: ASGLTLGEQF

j_call: TRBJ2-5
v_call: TRBV13
cdr3_length: 14
cdr3_aa: ASSHLGQGSRETQY

j_call: TRBJ2-4
v_call: TRBV21-1
cdr3_length: 15
cdr3_aa: ASSKGGGGIAKNIQY

j_call: TRBJ2-7
v_call: TRBV18
cdr3_length: 13
cdr3_aa: ASSPPMTGGGEQY

j_call: TRBJ2-5
v_call: TRBV15
cdr3_length: 14
cdr3_aa: ATSRAPGRDKETQY

j_call: TRBJ1-5
v_call: TRBV28
cdr3_length: 12
cdr3_aa: ASSSSYSNQPQH

j_call: TRBJ2-7
v_call: TRBV20-1
cdr3_length: 13
cdr3_aa: SARGSGRSSYEQY

j_call: NA
v_call: TRBV3-1
cdr3_length: 13
cdr3_aa: ASSQVAARYVEQF

j_call: TRBJ2-7
v_call: TRBV7-2
cdr3_length: 17
cdr3_aa: ASSLVGSASGRTGHEQY

j_call: TRBJ2-7
v_call: TRBV2
cdr3_length: 15
cdr3_aa: ASSEAQSGTRGREQY

j_call: TRBJ1-1
v_call: TRBV12-3/TRBV12-4
cdr3_length: 13
cdr3_aa: ASSLSGREFTEAF

j_call: TRBJ2-5
v_call: TRBV6-1
cdr3_length: 12
cdr3_aa: ASSDVWGQETQY

j_call: TRBJ2-5
v_call: TRBV30
cdr3_length: 12
cdr3_aa: AWTKGSGKETRY

j_call: TRBJ2-1
v_call: TRBV15
cdr3_length: 11
cdr3_aa: ATRRGVSNEQF

j_call: NA
v_call: TRBV4-3
cdr3_length: 13
cdr3_aa: ASSQLGDSSYEQY

j_call: TRBJ2-5
v_call: TRBV12-3/TRBV12-4
cdr3_length: 14
cdr3_aa: ASTEGLAGLQETQY

j_call: TRBJ2-1
v_call: TRBV7-2
cdr3_length: 13
cdr3_aa: ASSTDRAIYNEQF

j_call: TRBJ2-4
v_call: TRBV5-1
cdr3_length: 13
cdr3_aa: ASSPGSMGGNIQY

j_call: TRBJ2-7
v_call: TRBV2
cdr3_length: 10
cdr3_aa: ASTGSSYEQY

j_call: TRBJ2-3
v_call: TRBV27
cdr3_length: 12
cdr3_aa: ASNPTSGADTQY

j_call: TRBJ2-3
v_call: TRBV29-1
cdr3_length: 11
cdr3_aa: SAELGSTDTQY

j_call: TRBJ2-3
v_call: TRBV7-2
cdr3_length: 12
cdr3_aa: ASSLGGRTNTQY

j_call: TRBJ2-5
v_call: TRBV20-1
cdr3_length: 13
cdr3_aa: SARGSGKGQETQY

j_call: TRBJ2-1
v_call: TRBV7-9
cdr3_length: 11
cdr3_aa: ASMASGYNEQF

j_call: TRBJ1-3
v_call: TRBV19
cdr3_length: 11
cdr3_aa: ASSINSGNTIY

j_call: TRBJ2-7
v_call: TRBV5-1
cdr3_length: 10
cdr3_aa: ASSQNRGEQY

j_call: TRBJ2-6
v_call: TRBV18
cdr3_length: 12
cdr3_aa: ASSPPGYVRVLT

j_call: TRBJ2-3
v_call: TRBV5-1
cdr3_length: 13
cdr3_aa: ASSTQDSLSYTQY

j_call: TRBJ2-1
v_call: TRBV27
cdr3_length: 16
cdr3_aa: ASSLRRLAGGTYNEQF

j_call: TRBJ2-7
v_call: TRBV2
cdr3_length: 12
cdr3_aa: ASKGQGFGFEQY

j_call: TRBJ2-1
v_call: TRBV28
cdr3_length: 13
cdr3_aa: ASSPGSERYNEQF

j_call: TRBJ1-2
v_call: TRBV2
cdr3_length: 11
cdr3_aa: ASNGGLFYGYT

j_call: TRBJ2-1
v_call: TRBV2
cdr3_length: 14
cdr3_aa: ASSEAGGSSYNEQF

j_call: TRBJ2-1
v_call: TRBV11-2
cdr3_length: 13
cdr3_aa: ASTTGTSHYNEQF

j_call: TRBJ2-4
v_call: TRBV12-3/TRBV12-4
cdr3_length: 13
cdr3_aa: ASSFLAGVRNIQY

j_call: TRBJ2-5
v_call: TRBV2
cdr3_length: 9
cdr3_aa: ASYGLSTQY

j_call: TRBJ1-4
v_call: TRBV27
cdr3_length: 12
cdr3_aa: ASSRTPGVEKLF

j_call: TRBJ2-2
v_call: TRBV20-1
cdr3_length: 17
cdr3_aa: SARSLPSGRGANTEELF

j_call: TRBJ2-1
v_call: TRBV11-2
cdr3_length: 15
cdr3_aa: ASSLVVGLAGKNEQF